What follows are 5 T cell receptor beta chains derived from one specimen sequenced in a study of T cells in Graves' hyperthyroidism and ophthalmopathy. Template material for amplifying TCR beta CDR3 regions consisted of RNA transcripts. When the TCR CDR3 underwent first-round RT-PCR, the HTBI primer set was used. TCRdb reprocessed the multiplex PCR reads with MiXCR, giving one entry per CDR3 protein. The profile covers hundreds of thousands of distinct CDR3 sequences, with approximately 15% appearing a single time and around an eighth taken by the ten largest. Input material: blood. These receptors came from a woman aged 50 to 65 with Graves' ophthalmopathy.

This clonotype was seen at least ten times. The V gene is TRBV12-3 or TRBV12-4, the J gene TRBJ2-1; TRBD1 agrees at 10 bases. With V trimmed by 5 bases and J by 5 bases, 6 bases remained unmatched. The CDR3 is 15 amino acids. In DNA form, the CDR3 reads TGTGCCAGCAGTGAGGACAGGGGGGGAAACAATGAGCAGTTCTTC. It translates to CASSEDRGGNNEQFF.

This clonotype was observed many times. The gene calls are TRBV4-2 and TRBJ2-7, with 8 positions matching TRBD1. Germline trimming cut 1 base from V and 0 bases from J; bases unmatched to any gene: 2. This CDR3 is built from 15 residues. CDR1 LGHNA and CDR2 YNFKEQ come from the germline V gene. This CDR3 reads CASSQATGVSYEQYF. The CDR3, as DNA: TGTGCCAGCAGCCAAGCGACAGGGGTCTCCTACGAGCAGTACTTC.

This clonotype has a handful of counts. This chain joins TRBV11-2 and TRBJ2-5; D possibly corresponds to TRBD2 (7 bases). The V end lost 5 bases, the J end lost 2 bases, and 21 bases lay between the germline ends. The CDR3 runs 17 residues. Germline V gene data show CDR1 as SGHAT and CDR2 as FQNNGV. The CDR3 sequence is CASSRGGRKPVQETQYF. CDR3 DNA: TGTGCCAGCAGCAGGGGGGGCAGAAAGCCGGTTCAAGAGACCCAGTACTTC.

In its sample, this clonotype was seen many times. This sequence joins TRBV27 and TRBJ2-7; 8 nucleotides line up with TRBD2. The CDR3 consists of 14 residues. Germline lookup yields CDR1 MNHEY and CDR2 SMNVEV (reference sequence). With 5 bases clipped from V and 5 bases from J, the junction kept 8 bases outside the gene matches. The chain's CDR3 is CASSLGLGRDEQYF. The CDR3 region has the DNA TGTGCCAGCAGTCTGGGACTAGGGAGGGACGAGCAGTACTTC.

The chain carries TRBV20-1 and TRBJ1-2; D unresolved. The CDR3 is 14 amino acids. Trimming took 3 bases from V and 0 from J, leaving 11 bases between them. Germline CDR1 and CDR2: DFQATT and SNEGSKA (reference sequence). The CDR3 nucleotides are TGCAGTGCTAGTGAGCAGGCCGCTAACTATGGCTACACCTTC. It codes for CSASEQAANYGYTF.